The 19 T cell receptor beta chains below all came from one sample that was sequenced in a study of cytomegalovirus exposure and HLA in healthy donors. In the PCR, 60 Vbeta and 13 Jbeta primers were used. Sequenced by immunoSEQ multiplex PCR; TCRdb stores in-frame clones only, minus some. The data show tens of thousands of clones, about two thirds seen once. Specimen: PBMCs. These receptor sequences come from a man aged 50 to 60 in good health and CMV-seronegative.

J is TRBJ1-4 and V is TRBV4-2; D perhaps matches TRBD1 (6 bases). Germline CDR1 is LGHNA and CDR2 is YNFKEQ. Trimming removed 0 bases at V and 4 bases at J, with 15 bases between. The CDR3 contains 17 residues. The CDR3: CASSQDPLGQSNEKLFF. The CDR3 nucleotides read TGTGCCAGCAGCCAAGATCCTCTTGGACAGAGTAATGAAAAACTGTTTTTT.

The CDR3 here is CSVRTGRYSQETQYF. The CDR3 DNA reads as TGCAGCGTGAGGACAGGGCGTTATTCCCAAGAGACCCAGTACTTC. V usage is TRBV29-1 and J usage is TRBJ2-5, with 8 bases aligning to TRBD1. Germline CDR1 reads SQVTM; CDR2 reads ANQGSEA. This CDR3 spans 15 amino acids. V gave up 6 bases and J gave up 1 base; unmatched junction bases: 10. Together with reference TRBV29-1 and TRBJ2-5, the CDR3 gives the full variable domain: SAVISQKPSRDICQRGTSLTIQCQVDSQVTMMFWYRQQPGQSLTLIATANQGSEATYESGFVIDKFPISRPNLTFSTLTVSNMSPEDSSIYLCSVRTGRYSQETQYFGPGTRLLVL.

This chain joins TRBV7-6 and TRBJ2-5, with 10 bases aligning to TRBD2. V gave up 4 bases and J gave up 5 bases; unmatched junction bases: 4. Per germline, CDR1 SGHVS and CDR2 FNYEAQ. This CDR3 comprises 14 residues. For the CDR3, the DNA is TGTGCCAGCAGCTCCCTAGCGGGAGATGAGACCCAGTACTTC. The encoded protein is CASSSLAGDETQYF.

The gene calls are TRBV5-6 and TRBJ2-3; 8 bases match TRBD2. In germline, CDR1 is SGHDT, CDR2 YYEEEE. CDR3 length: 15 amino acids. V trimming: 3 bases; J trimming: 5 bases; junction bases outside the gene matches: 8. The CDR3 DNA sequence: TGTGCCAGCAGCTCTGCCGGACGGGGGGGAGATACGCAGTATTTT. Translated: CASSSAGRGGDTQYF.

The chain recombines TRBV10-3 with TRBJ1-6; D gene ambiguous. Trimming removed 11 bases at V and 6 bases at J, with 17 bases between. CDR1 is ENHRY and CDR2 is SYGVKD in the germline V gene. The CDR3 spans 14 residues. The CDR3 sequence is CAAASEQINSPLHF. The DNA of the CDR3 is TGTGCCGCCGCTTCGGAGCAGATTAATTCACCCCTCCACTTT.

V usage is TRBV11-2 and J usage is TRBJ1-2, with 8 bases identical to TRBD1. Germline V CDR1 and CDR2: SGHAT, FQNNGV. CDR3 size: 15 residues. Trimming cost V 1 base and J 8 bases; bases outside gene matches: 9. The CDR3, as DNA: TGTGCCAGCAGCTTAGTCCAGGGGGCGTTCTTCGGCTACACCTTC. It translates to CASSLVQGAFFGYTF.

The chain uses TRBV29-1 and TRBJ1-4; possibly TRBD1 for D (5 bases). Trimming pared 5 bases from V and 4 bases from J, leaving 11 bases between. The CDR3 runs 13 residues. Germline CDR1 is SQVTM and CDR2 is ANQGSEA. CDR3 protein: CSVSGSVNEKLFF. As DNA, the CDR3 is TGCAGCGTTTCAGGGTCTGTTAATGAAAAACTGTTTTTT.

The chain recombines TRBV6-5 with TRBJ2-3; 7 positions match TRBD1. The ends lost 0 bases at V and 5 bases at J; junction bases unmatched: 5. This CDR3 has 15 amino acids. Germline V lookup: CDR1 MNHEY, CDR2 SVGAGI. Here the CDR3 reads CASSYSDRIGDTQYF. The CDR3, as DNA: TGTGCCAGCAGTTACTCGGACAGGATCGGAGATACGCAGTATTTT.

This chain connects TRBV5-6 to TRBJ2-7; TRBD2 might be the D (5 bases). This CDR3 has 14 amino acids. Per the germline V gene, CDR1 is SGHDT and CDR2 is YYEEEE. The V gene lost 1 base and the J gene lost 0 bases, with 8 bases spanning the gap. The CDR3 sequence is CASSLPGNSYEQYV. The CDR3 nucleotides read TGTGCCAGCAGCTTGCCGGGGAACTCCTACGAGCAGTACGTC.

This clone has a handful of counts. This sequence joins TRBV29-1 and TRBJ2-1, with D possibly being TRBD1 (6 bases). Germline V gene data show CDR1 as SQVTM and CDR2 as ANQGSEA. The CDR3 spans 12 residues. Trimming removed 6 bases at V and 7 bases at J, with 13 bases between. CDR3 DNA: TGCAGCGTCCGGGACACGAGGAATGAGCAGTTCTTC. Translation gives CSVRDTRNEQFF.

The chain employs TRBV28 and TRBJ2-7; TRBD1 aligns across 7 bases. The junction had 4 bases not matched to a gene; V was cut back by 4 bases and J by 7 bases. From germline, CDR1 is MDHEN and CDR2 SYDVKM. The CDR3 spans 12 residues. The CDR3 coding sequence is TGTGCCAGCAGTTCCCCGGACAGGGAGCAGTACTTC. Translated, it gives CASSSPDREQYF.

The chain recombines TRBV2 with TRBJ1-4, with 7 nucleotides matching TRBD1. CDR1 is SNHLY and CDR2 is FYNNEI in the germline V gene. V gave up 6 bases and J gave up 8 bases; unmatched junction bases: 6. The CDR3 spans 13 residues. CDR3 protein: CASSDRDLEKLFF. For the CDR3, the DNA is TGTGCCAGCAGCGACAGGGATCTGGAAAAACTGTTTTTT. Supplemented by reference TRBV2 and TRBJ1-4, the full variable domain reads EPEVTQTPSHQVTQMGQEVILRCVPISNHLYFYWYRQILGQKVEFLVSFYNNEISEKSEIFDDQFSVERPDGSNFTLKIRSTKLEDSAMYFCASSDRDLEKLFFGSGTQLSVL.

The chain employs TRBV7-8 and TRBJ1-3; 7 bases fit TRBD1. V lost 5 bases and J lost 0; bases outside the gene matches: 4. The CDR3 is 15 amino acids. Germline V lookup: CDR1 SGHVS, CDR2 FQNEAQ. DNA of the CDR3: TGTGCCAGCAGCCCGCGGACAGGCTCTGGAAACACCATATATTTT. Residues: CASSPRTGSGNTIYF. The entire variable domain, with the rest obtained from reference TRBV7-8 and TRBJ1-3, is as follows: GAGVSQSPRYKVAKRGQDVALRCDPISGHVSLFWYQQALGQGPEFLTYFQNEAQLDKSGLPSDRFFAERPEGSVSTLKIQRTQQEDSAVYLCASSPRTGSGNTIYFGEGSWLTVV.

Written as DNA, the CDR3 is TGCGCCAGCAGCTTGTACTCAGGCTATGGCTACACCTTC. It encodes CASSLYSGYGYTF. This chain links TRBV5-1 with TRBJ1-2; D gene uncertain. This CDR3 is built from 13 residues. V lost 1 base and J lost 4, with 8 bases in between. Looked up from germline, CDR1 is SGHRS and CDR2 is YFSETQ.

This clone was seen more than once but under ten times. The gene calls are TRBV11-2 and TRBJ2-7; 8 nucleotides match TRBD2. V was pared by 1 base and J by 2 bases, with 7 bases of the junction left unmatched. The CDR3 extends over 16 amino acids. CDR1 and CDR2 from the germline V gene are SGHAT and FQNNGV. This chain's CDR3 is CASSLGVAGRTYEQYV. The CDR3 DNA is TGTGCCAGCAGCTTAGGTGTAGCGGGAAGGACCTACGAGCAGTACGTC.

This chain joins TRBV10-3 and TRBJ2-3, with 9 bases lining up with TRBD1. CDR3 length: 16 residues. The germline V gene encodes CDR1 ENHRY and CDR2 SYGVKD. V shed 2 bases, J shed 2 bases, and the junction held 5 bases outside the gene matches. The CDR3 loop reads CAISERGQGVTDTQYF. CDR3 nucleotides: TGTGCCATCAGTGAGAGGGGACAGGGAGTCACAGATACGCAGTATTTT.

There are a few counts of this clone. The DNA is left out, because the CDR3 cannot be placed on it with certainty; the CDR3 is given as TCRdb lists it. The rearrangement joins TRBV7-2 to TRBJ2-1; the table's TRBD2 call for D was not verified on the DNA. Counting both end residues, the CDR3 totals 13 amino acids. Germline values: CDR1 SGHTA, CDR2 FQGNSA. CDR3 residues: CASSFGPGGEQFF.

This chain connects TRBV29-1 to TRBJ2-1, with TRBD2 matching 9 bases. The V gene's germline CDR1 is SQVTM and CDR2 ANQGSEA. CDR3 length equals 14 residues. Trimming cost V 7 bases and J 3 bases; bases outside gene matches: 7. The DNA for the CDR3 is TGCAGCGCCCTTCTAGCGGGGTACTACAATGAGCAGTTCTTC. This translates into CSALLAGYYNEQFF.

In this sample, this clone turned up once. The chain employs TRBV19 and TRBJ2-3, with TRBD2 matching 7 bases. CDR1 LNHDA and CDR2 SQIVND come from the germline V gene (reference sequence). This CDR3 region has 12 residues. With 3 bases clipped from V and 10 bases from J, the junction kept 4 bases outside the gene matches. The DNA of the CDR3 is TGTGCCAGTAGTATCACGGCGGGGGCGCAGTATTTT. Encoded protein: CASSITAGAQYF. Variable domain in full (rest from reference TRBV19 and TRBJ2-3): DGGITQSPKYLFRKEGQNVTLSCEQNLNHDAMYWYRQDPGQGLRLIYYSQIVNDFQKGDIAEGYSVSREKKESFPLTVTSAQKNPTAFYLCASSITAGAQYFGPGTRLTVL.